This TCR beta chain was obtained from a study of T and B cells in COVID-19 patients. The wider study: Of about 19 active-infection patients, more than 9 were critically ill with mechanical ventilation or extracorporeal membrane oxygenation.

Germline CDR1 reads MNHEY; CDR2 reads SMNVEV (reference sequence). The CDR3 totals 19 residues. Trimming pared 4 bases from V and 4 bases from J, leaving 28 bases between. TRB was amplified from around 250-500 ng of blood genomic DNA. BIOMED2 TRB-A/B primer pools were used in multiplex TRB PCR. TCRdb reanalysed the multiplex PCR reads using MiXCR and keeps one entry per CDR3 protein. The table has over 8,000 distinct CDR3 sequences, about two fifths seen once. This chain links TRBV27 with TRBJ1-1; D is possibly TRBD1 (6 bases). Material for sequencing was blood. The sequence came from a human donor with active COVID-19. In nucleotides, the CDR3 is TGTGCCAGCAGTTCGTATCTCAGATTAGACCCCCAGGGGTTCACTGAAGCTTTCTTT. It encodes CASSSYLRLDPQGFTEAFF.